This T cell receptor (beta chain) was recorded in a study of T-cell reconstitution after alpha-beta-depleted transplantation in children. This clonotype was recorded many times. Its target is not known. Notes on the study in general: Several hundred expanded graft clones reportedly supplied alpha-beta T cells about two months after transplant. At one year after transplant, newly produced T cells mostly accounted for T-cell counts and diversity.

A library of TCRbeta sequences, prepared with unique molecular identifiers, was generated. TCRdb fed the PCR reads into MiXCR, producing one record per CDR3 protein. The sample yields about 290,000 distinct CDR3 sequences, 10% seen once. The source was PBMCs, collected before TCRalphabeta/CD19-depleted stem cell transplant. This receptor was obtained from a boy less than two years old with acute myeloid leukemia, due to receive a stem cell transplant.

The CDR3, as DNA: TGTGCCAGCAGCTTAGAAGGCCGACCGAACACTGAAGCTTTCTTT. As protein: CASSLEGRPNTEAFF. The gene calls are TRBV7-9 and TRBJ1-1, with D hard to call. V was shortened by 1 base and J by 1 base, with 10 bases between the two germline ends. Looked up from germline, CDR1 is SEHNR and CDR2 is FQNEAQ (reference sequence). This CDR3 has 15 residues.